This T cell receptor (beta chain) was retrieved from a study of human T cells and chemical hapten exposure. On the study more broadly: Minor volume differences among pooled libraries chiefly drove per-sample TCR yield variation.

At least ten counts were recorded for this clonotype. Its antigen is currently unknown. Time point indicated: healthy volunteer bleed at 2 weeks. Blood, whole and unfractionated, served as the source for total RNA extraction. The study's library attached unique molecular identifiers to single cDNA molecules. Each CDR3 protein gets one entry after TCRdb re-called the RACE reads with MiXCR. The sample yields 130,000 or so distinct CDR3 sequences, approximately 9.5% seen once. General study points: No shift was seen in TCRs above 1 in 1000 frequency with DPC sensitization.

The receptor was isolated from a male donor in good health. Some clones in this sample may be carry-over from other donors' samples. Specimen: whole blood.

The chain's CDR3 is CASGLVVGAGKSFYEQYF. DNA of the CDR3: TGTGCTAGTGGTTTGGTAGTAGGGGCCGGGAAATCTTTCTACGAGCAGTACTTC. V and J are TRBV12-5 and TRBJ2-7; perhaps D is TRBD1 or TRBD2 (5 bases each). The germline V and J ends were trimmed by 0 bases and 3 bases, with 21 bases remaining between them. Per the germline V gene, CDR1 is LGHNT and CDR2 is FRNRAP. This CDR3 contains 18 residues.